This T cell receptor beta chain was found in a study of graft-versus-host responses after intestinal transplantation. With regard to this clone: Its antigen is not known.

The CDR3 is 16 residues long. Germline V gives CDR1 SNHLY, CDR2 FYNNEI. V lost 6 bases and J lost 3; bases outside the gene matches: 13. Generated by immunoSEQ multiplex PCR, the TCRdb table keeps only in-frame clones and is missing some. The sample carries 60,000 to 80,000 clones, 90% recorded once. The chain recombines TRBV2 with TRBJ1-2; 7 nucleotides align to TRBD1. This TCR came from a human donor who received an intestinal transplant. The sequences come from unstimulated CD8+ T cells sorted from spleen or lymph node cells, collected before intestinal transplant. DNA for the CDR3: TGTGCCAGCAGGCCCCAAAGACAGGGCGTGGACTATGGCTACACCTTC. Translated, it gives CASRPQRQGVDYGYTF.